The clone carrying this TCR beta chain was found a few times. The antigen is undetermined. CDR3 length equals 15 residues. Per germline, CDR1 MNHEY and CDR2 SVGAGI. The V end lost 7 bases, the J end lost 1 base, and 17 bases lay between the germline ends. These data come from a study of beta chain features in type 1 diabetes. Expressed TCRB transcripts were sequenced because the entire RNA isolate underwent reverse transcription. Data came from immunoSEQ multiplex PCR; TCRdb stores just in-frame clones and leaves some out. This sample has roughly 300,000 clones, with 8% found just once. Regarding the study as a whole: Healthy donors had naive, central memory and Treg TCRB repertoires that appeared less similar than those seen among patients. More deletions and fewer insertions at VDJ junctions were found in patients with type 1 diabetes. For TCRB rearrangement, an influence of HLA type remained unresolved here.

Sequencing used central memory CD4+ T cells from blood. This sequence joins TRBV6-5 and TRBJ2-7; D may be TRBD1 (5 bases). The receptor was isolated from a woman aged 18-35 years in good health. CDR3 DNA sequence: TGTGCCAGCACCAACAGGTTATCCGGGTCCTACGAGCAGTACTTC. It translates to CASTNRLSGSYEQYF.